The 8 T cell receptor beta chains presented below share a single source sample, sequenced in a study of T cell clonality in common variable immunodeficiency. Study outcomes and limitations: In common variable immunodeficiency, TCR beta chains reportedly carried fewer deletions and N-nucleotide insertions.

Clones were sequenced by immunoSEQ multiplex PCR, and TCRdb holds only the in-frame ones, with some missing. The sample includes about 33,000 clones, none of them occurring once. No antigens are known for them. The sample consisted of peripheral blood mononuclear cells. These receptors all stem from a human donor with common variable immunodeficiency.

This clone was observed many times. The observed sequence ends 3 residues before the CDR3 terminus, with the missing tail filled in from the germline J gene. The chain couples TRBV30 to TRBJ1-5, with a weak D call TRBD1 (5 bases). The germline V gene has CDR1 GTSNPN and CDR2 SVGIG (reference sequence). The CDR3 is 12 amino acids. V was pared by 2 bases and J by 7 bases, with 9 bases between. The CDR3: CAWSRRTQPQHF. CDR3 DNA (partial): TGTGCCTGGAGTCGCCGGACACAGCCC. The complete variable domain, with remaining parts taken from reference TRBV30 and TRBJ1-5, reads SQTIHQWPATLVQPVGSPLSLECTVEGTSNPNLYWYRQAAGRGLQLLFYSVGIGQISSEVPQNLSASRPQDRQFILSSKKLLLSDSGFYLCAWSRRTQPQHFGDGTRLSIL.

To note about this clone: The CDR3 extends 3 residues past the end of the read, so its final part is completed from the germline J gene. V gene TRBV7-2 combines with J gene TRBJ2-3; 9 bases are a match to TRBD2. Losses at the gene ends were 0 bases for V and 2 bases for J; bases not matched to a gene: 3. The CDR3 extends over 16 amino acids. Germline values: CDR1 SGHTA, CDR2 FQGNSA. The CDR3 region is CASSLASGGLTDTQYF. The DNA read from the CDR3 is TGTGCCAGCAGCTTAGCTAGCGGGGGACTCACAGATACG.

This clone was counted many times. CDR3 amino acids: CASSHFWGGTIYGYTF. The DNA read from the CDR3 is TGCGCCAGCAGTCATTTTTGGGGGGGAACCATTTATGGC. V gene TRBV23-1 combines with J gene TRBJ1-2; D perhaps matches TRBD1 (5 bases). The CDR3 goes on 3 residues after the read ends, and that part is filled in from the germline J gene. TRBV23-1 is an ORF for which the function is uncertain. The CDR3 is made up of 16 amino acids. The V end was cut by 3 bases, the J end by 5 bases, with 19 bases between.

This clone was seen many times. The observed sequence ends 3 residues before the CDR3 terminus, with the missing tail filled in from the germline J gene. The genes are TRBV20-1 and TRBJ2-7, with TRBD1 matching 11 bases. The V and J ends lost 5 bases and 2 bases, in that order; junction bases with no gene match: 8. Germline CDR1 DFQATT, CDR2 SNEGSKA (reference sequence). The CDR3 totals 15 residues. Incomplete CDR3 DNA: TGCAGTGCTCCTCGTGGGACAGGGGGGCCCTACGAG. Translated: CSAPRGTGGPYE. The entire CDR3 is CSAPRGTGGPYEQYF.

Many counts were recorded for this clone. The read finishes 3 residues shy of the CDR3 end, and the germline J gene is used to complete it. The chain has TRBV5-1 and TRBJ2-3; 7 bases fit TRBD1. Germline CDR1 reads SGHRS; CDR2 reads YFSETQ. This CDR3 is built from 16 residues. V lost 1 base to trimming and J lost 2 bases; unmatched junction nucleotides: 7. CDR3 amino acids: CASSLSGQANTDTQYF. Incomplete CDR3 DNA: TGCGCCAGCAGCTTGTCCGGACAGGCGAACACAGATACG.

CDR3 DNA, as far as it was read: TGTGCCAGCAGCGACCGGGACAGGCGATCGAACACCGGGGAG. The encoded protein is CASSDRDRRSNTGE. The entire CDR3 protein reads CASSDRDRRSNTGELFF. This rearrangement joins TRBV7-8 to TRBJ2-2, with 8 bases that match TRBD1. The read falls 3 residues short of the CDR3 end, and the missing part is taken from the germline J gene. This CDR3 has 17 amino acids. J was trimmed by 0 bases and V by 5 bases; bases with no gene match: 8. CDR1 and CDR2 from the germline V gene are SGHVS and FQNEAQ.

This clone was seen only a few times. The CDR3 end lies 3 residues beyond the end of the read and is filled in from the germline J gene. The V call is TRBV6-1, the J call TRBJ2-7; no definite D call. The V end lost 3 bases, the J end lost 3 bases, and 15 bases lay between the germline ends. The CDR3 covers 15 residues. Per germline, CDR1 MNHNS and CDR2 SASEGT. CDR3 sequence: CASSEVPGRDYEQYF. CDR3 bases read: TGTGCCAGCAGTGAGGTTCCAGGTCGAGACTACGAG.

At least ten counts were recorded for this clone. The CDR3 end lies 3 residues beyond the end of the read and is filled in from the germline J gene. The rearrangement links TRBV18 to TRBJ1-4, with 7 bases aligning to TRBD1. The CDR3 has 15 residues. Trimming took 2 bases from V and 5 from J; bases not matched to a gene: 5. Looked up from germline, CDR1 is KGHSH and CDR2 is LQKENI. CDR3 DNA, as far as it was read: TGTGCCAGCTCACCAGGTGGGACAGAGAATGAAAAA. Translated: CASSPGGTENEK. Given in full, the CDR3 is CASSPGGTENEKLFF.